This is a list of T cell receptor beta chains from one sample in a study of blood T cell repertoires in COVID-19. The table came from immunoSEQ multiplex PCR; TCRdb's copy has only in-frame clones and leaves some out. The data hold 10,000 or so clones, with around 85% observed a single time. The sample taken for sequencing was peripheral blood. These receptors were taken from a human donor in a cohort sampled during active COVID-19. CDR3s include the opening cysteine and the closing phenylalanine or tryptophan. The order of the fields is clone size, V gene, J gene, D gene, CDR3 protein, CDR3 DNA. A D gene is named only where the DNA matches it firmly. Size values are once, few and many counts, or a class for expanded clones, and some rows have none.

NA,TRBV18,TRBJ2-2,NA,CASSPQGTGELFF,TGTGCCAGCTCACCACAGGGGACCGGGGAGCTGTTTTTT
NA,TRBV5-1,TRBJ2-5,NA,CASSFSGDPSQETQYF,TGCGCCAGCAGCTTCTCAGGGGACCCTTCCCAAGAGACCCAGTACTTC
NA,TRBV7-2,TRBJ1-2,TRBD1,CASSPRQGAEYGYTF,TGTGCCAGCAGCCCACGACAGGGGGCGGAATATGGCTACACCTTC
NA,TRBV29-1,TRBJ2-5,NA,CSVSVPGQETQYF,TGCAGCGTTTCCGTCCCGGGGCAAGAGACCCAGTACTTC
NA,TRBV7-3,TRBJ1-1,NA,CASSLRQNTEAFF,TGTGCCAGCAGCTTAAGACAGAACACTGAAGCTTTCTTT
once,TRBV12-5,TRBJ2-2,NA,CASGLVLGQGTGELFF,TGTGCTAGTGGTTTGGTACTGGGACAAGGGACCGGGGAGCTGTTTTTT
NA,TRBV2,TRBJ1-2,NA,CASQDYGYTF,TGTGCCAGCCAGGACTATGGCTACACCTTC
NA,TRBV5-6,TRBJ2-5,TRBD1,CASSPWTGGETQYF,TGTGCCAGCAGCCCCTGGACAGGGGGAGAGACCCAGTACTTC
NA,TRBV7-3,TRBJ2-2,NA,CASSLTGQNTGELFF,TGTGCCAGCAGCTTGACGGGACAGAACACCGGGGAGCTGTTTTTT
NA,TRBV18,TRBJ2-5,NA,CASSPSTGSQETQYF,TGTGCCAGCTCACCTTCGACAGGTTCACAAGAGACCCAGTACTTC
NA,TRBV5-6,TRBJ1-4,TRBD1,CASVQTGANEKLFF,TGTGCCAGCGTCCAGACAGGGGCTAATGAAAAACTGTTTTTT
NA,TRBV12-3/TRBV12-4,TRBJ1-1,NA,CASSFSAYTEAFF,TGTGCCAGCAGCTTTTCCGCGTACACTGAAGCTTTCTTT
NA,TRBV6-5,TRBJ1-4,NA,CASGQSTNEKLFF,TGTGCCAGCGGACAGTCAACTAATGAAAAACTGTTTTTT
once,TRBV6-2/TRBV6-3,TRBJ1-5,TRBD1,CASSYSSGTGNQPQHF,TGTGCCAGCAGTTACTCATCCGGGACAGGCAATCAGCCCCAGCATTTT